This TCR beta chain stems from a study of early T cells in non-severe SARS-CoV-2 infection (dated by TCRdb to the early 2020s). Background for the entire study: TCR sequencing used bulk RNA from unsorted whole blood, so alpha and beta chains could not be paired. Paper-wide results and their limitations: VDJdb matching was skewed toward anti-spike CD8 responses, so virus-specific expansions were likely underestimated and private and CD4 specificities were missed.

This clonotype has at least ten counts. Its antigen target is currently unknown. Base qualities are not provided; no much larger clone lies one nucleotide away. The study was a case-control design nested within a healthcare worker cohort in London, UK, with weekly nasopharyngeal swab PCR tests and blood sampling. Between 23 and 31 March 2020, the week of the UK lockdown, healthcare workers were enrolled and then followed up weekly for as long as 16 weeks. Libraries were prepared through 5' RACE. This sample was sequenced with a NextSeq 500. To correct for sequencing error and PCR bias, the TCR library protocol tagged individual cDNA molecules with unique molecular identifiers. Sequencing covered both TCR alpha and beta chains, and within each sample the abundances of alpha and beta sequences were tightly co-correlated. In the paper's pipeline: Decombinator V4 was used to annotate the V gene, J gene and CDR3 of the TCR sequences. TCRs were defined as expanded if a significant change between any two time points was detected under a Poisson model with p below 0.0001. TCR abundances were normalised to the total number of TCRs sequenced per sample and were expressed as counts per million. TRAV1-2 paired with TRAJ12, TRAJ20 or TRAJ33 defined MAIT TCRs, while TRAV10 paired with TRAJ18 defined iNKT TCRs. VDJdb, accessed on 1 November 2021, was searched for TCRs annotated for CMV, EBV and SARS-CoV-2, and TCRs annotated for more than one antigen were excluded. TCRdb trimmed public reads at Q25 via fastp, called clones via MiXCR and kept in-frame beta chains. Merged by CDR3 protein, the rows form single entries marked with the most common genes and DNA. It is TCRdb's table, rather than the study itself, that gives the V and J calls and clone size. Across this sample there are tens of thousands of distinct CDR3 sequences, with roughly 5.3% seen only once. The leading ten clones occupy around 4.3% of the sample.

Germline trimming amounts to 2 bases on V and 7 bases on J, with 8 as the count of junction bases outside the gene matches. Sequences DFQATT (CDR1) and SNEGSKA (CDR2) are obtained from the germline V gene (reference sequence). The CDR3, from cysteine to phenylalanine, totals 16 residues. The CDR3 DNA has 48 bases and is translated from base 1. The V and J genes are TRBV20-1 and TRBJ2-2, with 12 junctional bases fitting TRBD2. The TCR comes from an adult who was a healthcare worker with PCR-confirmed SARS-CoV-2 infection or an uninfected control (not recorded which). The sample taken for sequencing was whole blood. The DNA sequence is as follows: TGCAGTGCTAGACCTAGCGGGAGGGCCGCGTTCGGGGAGCTGTTTTTT. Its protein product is CSARPSGRAAFGELFF.